Presented here are 29 T cell receptor beta chains from one specimen sequenced in a study of STAT3 mutations in large granular lymphocyte leukemia. The protocol was immunoSEQ multiplex PCR, while the TCRdb copy is restricted to in-frame clones and leaves out a portion. The sample contains roughly 30,000 clones, about 74% of which appear only once. These TCRs' antigens remain unknown. Study outcomes and limitations: Every T-cell large granular lymphocyte leukemia patient had at least one immunodominant TCR beta clonotype.

Sequenced material: peripheral blood mononuclear cells. These receptors came from a woman between 50 and 59 years old with T-cell large granular lymphocyte leukemia. Some clones in this sample may be carry-over from other donors' samples.

Regarding this clone: The same CDR3 can be traced to other DNA sequences in this sample. The V and J genes are TRBV29-1 and TRBJ2-7; D is unclear. Trimming removed 2 bases at V and 4 bases at J, with 6 bases between. Per the germline V gene, CDR1 is SQVTM and CDR2 is ANQGSEA. The CDR3 contains 11 residues. The CDR3 region has the DNA TGCAGCGTTGAAAACGGTTACGAGCAGTACTTC. Translating gives CSVENGYEQYF.

The V call is TRBV7-9, the J call TRBJ2-1; 7 positions match TRBD1. Germline CDR1 SEHNR, CDR2 FQNEAQ (reference sequence). V lost 4 bases to trimming and J lost 9 bases; unmatched junction nucleotides: 9. The CDR3 covers 14 residues. The CDR3: CASSWVTHRGEQFF. CDR3 DNA: TGTGCCAGCAGCTGGGTCACGCACAGGGGTGAGCAGTTCTTC.

This clone was detected only once. The chain joins TRBV30 to TRBJ1-2, with D tentatively TRBD1 (5 bases). The germline gives CDR1 GTSNPN, CDR2 SVGIG (reference sequence). The ends were cut back, 3 bases at V and 5 bases at J, with 13 bases in the middle. This CDR3 comprises 13 residues. The DNA of the CDR3 is TGTGCCTGGAGCTTGGGGGGTGTGTATGGCTACACCTTC. It is translated as CAWSLGGVYGYTF.

V gene TRBV6-4 combines with J gene TRBJ2-3; 9 bases fit TRBD1. Germline V lookup: CDR1 MRHNA, CDR2 SNTAGT. V trimming: 6 bases; J trimming: 2 bases; junction bases outside the gene matches: 3. The CDR3 length is 14 residues. CDR3 residues: CASRKQGATDTQYF. The CDR3, as DNA: TGTGCCAGCAGGAAACAGGGGGCCACAGATACGCAGTATTTT.

The rearrangement uses TRBV5-1 and TRBJ2-2; TRBD2 agrees at 12 bases. Germline lookup yields CDR1 SGHRS and CDR2 YFSETQ. J gave up 7 bases and V 2 bases, and 9 bases lay outside the gene matches. This CDR3 contains 17 residues. As DNA, the CDR3 is TGCGCCAGCAGCTTAACGACTAGCGGGAGTAGCGTCGGGGAGCTGTTTTTT. It translates to CASSLTTSGSSVGELFF. Full variable domain (rest looked up from reference TRBV5-1 and TRBJ2-2): KAGVTQTPRYLIKTRGQQVTLSCSPISGHRSVSWYQQTPGQGLQFLFEYFSETQRNKGNFPGRFSGRQFSNSRSEMNVSTLELGDSALYLCASSLTTSGSSVGELFFGEGSRLTVL.

This sequence joins TRBV18 and TRBJ2-5; D unresolved. The CDR3 covers 13 residues. CDR1 KGHSH and CDR2 LQKENI come from the germline V gene. Trimming stripped 6 bases from V and 3 bases from J, with 11 bases between. The CDR3 loop is CASSSALEETQYF. Here the CDR3 DNA reads TGTGCCAGCTCGTCCGCCCTGGAAGAGACCCAGTACTTC.

This rearrangement joins TRBV6-5 to TRBJ2-7; D gene uncertain. Trimming shortened V by 2 bases and J by 0 bases, and 8 bases separated the two germline ends. This CDR3 has 14 amino acids. Germline V CDR1 and CDR2: MNHEY, SVGAGI. The CDR3: CASSYLPSSYEQYF. The CDR3 nucleotides are TGTGCCAGCAGTTACCTTCCGAGCTCCTACGAGCAGTACTTC.

As DNA, the CDR3 is TGTGCCAGCAGTGGTCCCCGACTAGCGGGAGGGCCGGATACGCAGTATTTT. This translates into CASSGPRLAGGPDTQYF. The chain has TRBV9 and TRBJ2-3, with 14 bases fitting TRBD2. The CDR3 has 17 residues. V gave up 5 bases and J gave up 6 bases; unmatched junction bases: 11. Germline V gene data show CDR1 as SGDLS and CDR2 as YYNGEE.

The rearrangement links TRBV6-1 to TRBJ1-5; D is perhaps TRBD1 (5 bases). V lost 7 bases, J lost 0 bases, and 10 bases lay in between. The CDR3 covers 14 residues. CDR1 is MNHNS and CDR2 is SASEGT in the germline V gene. The CDR3: CASTPTDSNQPQHF. CDR3 nucleotide sequence: TGTGCCAGCACCCCGACAGATAGCAATCAGCCCCAGCATTTT.

This clone occurred once. V and J are TRBV28 and TRBJ2-7, with D possibly TRBD1 on 6 matching bases. CDR3 length: 16 amino acids. From germline, CDR1 is MDHEN and CDR2 SYDVKM. Trimming pared 6 bases from V and 3 bases from J, leaving 21 bases between. The CDR3 coding sequence is TGTGCCAGCAGGTGGCCCACAGGGAGTCCGGGCTACGAGCAGTACTTC. Its translation: CASRWPTGSPGYEQYF.

The rearrangement uses TRBV30 and TRBJ1-3, with D hard to call. CDR3 length: 13 residues. The germline V gene encodes CDR1 GTSNPN and CDR2 SVGIG (reference sequence). The V end lost 3 bases, the J end lost 0 bases, and 6 bases lay between the germline ends. The CDR3 reads CAWRVYSGNTIYF. CDR3 DNA sequence: TGTGCCTGGAGGGTGTACTCTGGAAACACCATATATTTT. Full variable domain (missing parts from reference TRBV30 and TRBJ1-3): SQTIHQWPATLVQPVGSPLSLECTVEGTSNPNLYWYRQAAGRGLQLLFYSVGIGQISSEVPQNLSASRPQDRQFILSSKKLLLSDSGFYLCAWRVYSGNTIYFGEGSWLTVV.

The gene calls are TRBV27 and TRBJ1-2, with TRBD1 identical over 9 bases. CDR3 length: 13 amino acids. J gave up 6 bases and V 3 bases, and 2 bases lay outside the gene matches. Germline CDR1 MNHEY, CDR2 SMNVEV (reference sequence). Here the CDR3 DNA reads TGTGCCAGCAGTTTTTACAGGGGGCATGGCTACACCTTC. As protein: CASSFYRGHGYTF.

V is TRBV18 and J is TRBJ2-5, with D possibly being TRBD2 (6 bases). Germline V CDR1 and CDR2: KGHSH, LQKENI. The CDR3 has 13 residues. Trimming cost V 4 bases and J 5 bases, with 11 bases left between them. The CDR3 coding sequence is TGTGCCAGCTCACTGGGTCTAGCGGAGACCCAGTACTTC. Protein product: CASSLGLAETQYF.

This chain uses TRBV5-1 with TRBJ2-5; 10 bases align to TRBD2. In germline, CDR1 is SGHRS, CDR2 YFSETQ. Germline trimming cut 1 base from V and 5 bases from J; bases unmatched to any gene: 5. The CDR3 is 15 amino acids. CDR3 in DNA: TGCGCCAGCAGCTTGACTAGCGGGATTGCGGAGACCCAGTACTTC. This translates into CASSLTSGIAETQYF.

This clone appeared a few times. V usage is TRBV6-5 and J usage is TRBJ2-7, with 9 bases lining up with TRBD1. J was trimmed by 6 bases and V by 8 bases; bases with no gene match: 2. The germline V gene encodes CDR1 MNHEY and CDR2 SVGAGI. This CDR3 is built from 11 residues. The CDR3 spells CASLQGAEQYF. The CDR3 coding sequence is TGTGCCAGCCTACAGGGGGCCGAGCAGTACTTC.

The V call is TRBV6-5, the J call TRBJ1-5, with D unclear. The CDR3 runs to 15 residues. Deletions cut 0 bases from V and 1 base from J, with 7 bases between. From germline, CDR1 is MNHEY and CDR2 SVGAGI. The CDR3 DNA reads TGTGCCAGCAGTTACTCTAAGAGGAGCAATCAGCCCCAGCATTTT. Its translation is CASSYSKRSNQPQHF.

This clone was observed once. CDR3 region: CASSDLHLGLAGGRHGELFF. CDR3 DNA: TGTGCCAGCAGTGACCTACACTTGGGACTAGCGGGAGGGCGCCACGGGGAGCTGTTTTTT. This rearrangement joins TRBV6-1 to TRBJ2-2, with TRBD2 identical over 16 bases. The CDR3 is 20 amino acids. Germline assignment: CDR1 MNHNS and CDR2 SASEGT. J lost 7 bases, V lost 3 bases, and 14 bases had no gene match.

The chain links TRBV6-5 to TRBJ1-5; D is unclear. CDR1 and CDR2 from the germline V gene are MNHEY and SVGAGI. V was cut by 0 bases and J by 0 bases, with 9 bases left in between. The CDR3 has 16 residues. Written as DNA, the CDR3 is TGTGCCAGCAGTTACTCGAGTGCGATTAGCAATCAGCCCCAGCATTTT. As protein: CASSYSSAISNQPQHF.

This clone was seen a few times. The chain is built from TRBV28 and TRBJ1-5; D unresolved. The ends were cut back, 2 bases at V and 3 bases at J, with 11 bases in the middle. The CDR3 contains 15 residues. Germline V gives CDR1 MDHEN, CDR2 SYDVKM. The CDR3 loop is CASSLPTDINQPQHF. The CDR3 nucleotides read TGTGCCAGCAGTTTACCTACTGATATCAATCAGCCCCAGCATTTT.

The rearrangement joins TRBV6-6 to TRBJ1-5; D uncertain. CDR3 length equals 14 residues. Germline CDR1 and CDR2: MNHNY and SVGAGI (reference sequence). V lost 5 bases, J lost 0 bases, and 8 bases lay in between. The CDR3 reads CASSPTVSNQPQHF. In nucleotides, the CDR3 is TGTGCCAGCAGTCCCACCGTTAGCAATCAGCCCCAGCATTTT.

The V call is TRBV5-5, the J call TRBJ2-6, with a possible D match to TRBD2 (6 bases). V shed 0 bases and J shed 4 bases, with 11 bases lying between them. The CDR3 is 16 residues long. Germline V gene data show CDR1 as SGHKS and CDR2 as YYEKEE (reference sequence). In DNA form, the CDR3 reads TGTGCCAGCAGCTTGGCTCCAGGAGGGGGGGCCAACGTCCTGACTTTC. The encoded protein is CASSLAPGGGANVLTF. Using reference TRBV5-5 and TRBJ2-6 for the parts outside the CDR3, the full variable domain is DAGVTQSPTHLIKTRGQQVTLRCSPISGHKSVSWYQQVLGQGPQFIFQYYEKEERGRGNFPDRFSARQFPNYSSELNVNALLLGDSALYLCASSLAPGGGANVLTFGAGSRLTVL.

This clone occurred a few times. The V and J genes are TRBV9 and TRBJ2-3; D remains unclear. The V and J ends lost 1 base and 5 bases respectively, with 5 bases between them. The CDR3 totals 12 residues. Looked up from germline, CDR1 is SGDLS and CDR2 is YYNGEE. CDR3 sequence: CASSVLGDTQYF. As DNA, the CDR3 is TGTGCCAGCAGCGTACTAGGAGATACGCAGTATTTT.

The CDR3 here is CASSYRLNTYEQYF. Here the CDR3 DNA reads TGTGCCAGTAGTTACAGACTGAACACCTACGAGCAGTACTTC. The chain couples TRBV19 to TRBJ2-7, with D hard to call. This CDR3 is built from 14 residues. Germline lookup yields CDR1 LNHDA and CDR2 SQIVND (reference sequence). V was pared by 5 bases and J by 2 bases, with 13 bases between.

In this sample, this clone turned up once. The chain uses TRBV5-1 and TRBJ2-1, with 10 bases aligning to TRBD2. V was clipped by 0 bases and J by 6 bases; unmatched bases: 9. The CDR3 loop spans 17 amino acids. Germline V gene sequence: CDR1 SGHRS, CDR2 YFSETQ. This CDR3 reads CASSLGLLAGSGNEQFF. CDR3 bases: TGCGCCAGCAGCTTGGGCCTACTAGCGGGAAGTGGCAATGAGCAGTTCTTC.

The chain links TRBV7-9 to TRBJ1-2, with 7 bases aligning to TRBD1. The CDR3 has 16 amino acids. V lost 5 bases and J lost 4; bases outside the gene matches: 13. Per germline, CDR1 SEHNR and CDR2 FQNEAQ (reference sequence). The CDR3 region is CASSPRSAGGTYGYTF. The CDR3 region has the DNA TGTGCCAGCAGCCCCCGTTCCGCAGGGGGTACCTATGGCTACACCTTC.

The table lists this clone with a count of one. V usage is TRBV23-1 and J usage is TRBJ2-7; D might be TRBD1 (6 bases). TRBV23-1 belongs to the ORF category, with a function that is uncertain. V was clipped by 0 bases and J by 5 bases, with 14 bases between them. The CDR3 is made up of 15 amino acids. The CDR3 bases are TGCGCCAGCAGTCAATCGGGGGCTACGGCCCACGAGCAGTACTTC. This gives the protein CASSQSGATAHEQYF.

CDR3 bases: TGTGCCAGCAGCGTAGCCCCTAGCGGGGTAAGCACAGATACGCAGTATTTT. Protein sequence: CASSVAPSGVSTDTQYF. This sequence joins TRBV9 and TRBJ2-3, with 9 bases identical to TRBD2. J lost 0 bases, V lost 0 bases, and 5 bases had no gene match. Germline CDR1 SGDLS, CDR2 YYNGEE. The CDR3 runs 17 residues.

V is TRBV19 and J is TRBJ1-4; 9 nucleotides agree with TRBD1. Germline loops: CDR1 LNHDA, CDR2 SQIVND (reference sequence). The CDR3 extends over 16 amino acids. Germline trimming cut 6 bases from V and 0 bases from J; bases unmatched to any gene: 5. The CDR3 region is CASSRDREATNEKLFF. The CDR3 nucleotides read TGTGCCAGTAGCCGGGACAGGGAAGCAACTAATGAAAAACTGTTTTTT.

The chain employs TRBV7-2 and TRBJ2-7, with 10 bases identical to TRBD2. The germline CDR1 and CDR2 sequences are SGHTA and FQGNSA. The CDR3 runs to 15 residues. The V and J ends lost 0 bases and 6 bases, in that order; junction bases with no gene match: 5. CDR3 nucleotide sequence: TGTGCCAGCAGCTTAGCGAGTAGCGGGAGGCCCGAGCAGTACTTC. It is translated as CASSLASSGRPEQYF.